The 31 T cell receptor beta chains presented below share a single source sample, sequenced in a study of blood T cell repertoires in COVID-19. TCRdb's copy holds only in-frame clones and misses some; the assay was immunoSEQ multiplex PCR. This table has 350,000 or so clones, roughly nine tenths appearing once. Sequenced sample: peripheral blood. These receptors all come from a woman in her sixties or seventies with COVID-19, enrolled during active disease.

This clone was seen a handful of times. The chain couples TRBV10-2 to TRBJ1-2, with D maybe TRBD1 (6 bases). Deletions cut 0 bases from V and 4 bases from J, with 9 bases between. The CDR3 is 14 residues long. CDR1 is WSHSY and CDR2 is SAAADI in the germline V gene. This chain's CDR3 is CASSESRGIYGYTF. The CDR3 DNA reads as TGCGCCAGCAGTGAGTCGAGGGGGATCTATGGCTACACCTTC.

The chain couples TRBV5-4 to TRBJ1-1, with D maybe TRBD1 (5 bases). The CDR3 loop spans 14 amino acids. Germline CDR1 is SGHNT and CDR2 is YYREEE (reference sequence). The germline V and J ends were trimmed by 4 bases and 4 bases, with 14 bases remaining between them. Here the CDR3 reads CASSPIRQGTEAFF. The DNA of the CDR3 is TGTGCCAGCAGCCCTATCCGGCAGGGCACTGAAGCTTTCTTT. The full variable domain, rest sourced from reference TRBV5-4 and TRBJ1-1, is ETGVTQSPTHLIKTRGQQVTLRCSSQSGHNTVSWYQQALGQGPQFIFQYYREEENGRGNFPPRFSGLQFPNYSSELNVNALELDDSALYLCASSPIRQGTEAFFGQGTRLTVV.

The rearrangement links TRBV5-1 to TRBJ1-4; a possible D gene is TRBD1 (6 bases). Trimming left V 4 bases short and J 3 bases short, with 10 bases between. The CDR3 sequence is 14 residues long. Germline V lookup: CDR1 SGHRS, CDR2 YFSETQ. The chain's CDR3 is CASSPEGANEKLFF. In DNA form, the CDR3 reads TGCGCCAGCAGCCCCGAGGGGGCTAATGAAAAACTGTTTTTT.

The J gene is TRBJ1-1, the V gene TRBV7-6; no clear D gene. Germline CDR1 is SGHVS and CDR2 is FNYEAQ. Trimming removed 4 bases at V and 7 bases at J, with 7 bases between. The CDR3 is made up of 11 amino acids. In nucleotides, the CDR3 is TGTGCCAGCAGCTCGGGGATTGAAGCTTTCTTT. Translation: CASSSGIEAFF.

DNA for the CDR3: TGCAGCGTCCAAAGCCCGACAGGGGGACATGAGCAGTTCTTC. Translating gives CSVQSPTGGHEQFF. The V and J genes are TRBV29-1 and TRBJ2-1; 9 bases line up with TRBD1. After removal of 6 bases from V and 8 bases from J, the junction contained 11 bases not matched to a gene. The CDR3 has 14 residues. Germline-derived CDR1 and CDR2 are SQVTM and ANQGSEA.

The rearrangement links TRBV29-1 to TRBJ1-1; 8 bases match TRBD1. Per germline, CDR1 SQVTM and CDR2 ANQGSEA. The CDR3 is 15 amino acids. V was pared by 7 bases and J by 5 bases, with 15 bases of the junction left unmatched. The CDR3 nucleotides are TGCAGCGGTGACTTGAGGGCAGGGGGCAGAACTGAAGCTTTCTTT. Amino acids: CSGDLRAGGRTEAFF.

This clone was recorded once. The V and J genes are TRBV6-1 and TRBJ1-3, with a possible D match to TRBD1 (5 bases). Trimming stripped 3 bases from V and 0 bases from J, with 9 bases between. Germline V gene lookup returns CDR1 MNHNS and CDR2 SASEGT. CDR3 length: 15 amino acids. CDR3 sequence reads: CASSEQGYSGNTIYF. The CDR3 nucleotides are TGTGCCAGCAGTGAGCAGGGATACTCTGGAAACACCATATATTTT.

This sequence joins TRBV19 and TRBJ2-7, with 8 nucleotides matching TRBD1. The V segment lost 2 bases and the J segment 3 bases; nucleotides outside the gene matches: 3. CDR3 length: 14 amino acids. The germline V gene has CDR1 LNHDA and CDR2 SQIVND (reference sequence). CDR3 loop: CASSIQGAVYEQYF. CDR3 bases: TGTGCCAGTAGTATACAGGGGGCCGTCTACGAGCAGTACTTC. Full variable domain (missing parts from reference TRBV19 and TRBJ2-7): DGGITQSPKYLFRKEGQNVTLSCEQNLNHDAMYWYRQDPGQGLRLIYYSQIVNDFQKGDIAEGYSVSREKKESFPLTVTSAQKNPTAFYLCASSIQGAVYEQYFGPGTRLTVT.

The V call is TRBV6-5, the J call TRBJ2-7, with TRBD1 as a possible D gene (6 bases). V was shortened by 9 bases and J by 0 bases, with 15 bases between the two germline ends. The CDR3 totals 14 residues. In germline, CDR1 is MNHEY, CDR2 SVGAGI. The CDR3 loop reads CASGQLWSSYEQYF. CDR3 nucleotides: TGTGCCAGTGGACAGTTATGGAGCTCCTACGAGCAGTACTTC.

Notes on this clone: The junction departs from the called germline gene at one end, perhaps through a read error. V and J are TRBV30 and TRBJ1-2, with D unclear. The CDR3 runs 14 residues. The germline CDR1 and CDR2 sequences are GTSNPN and SVGIG (reference sequence). CDR3 coding DNA: TGTGCCTGGAGTTCCGGGCCGGACGTCGGGAAGCAGGACTTC. Amino acid sequence: CAWSSGPDVGKQDF.

The chain is built from TRBV2 and TRBJ2-3; D unclear. The V end was cut by 6 bases, the J end by 0 bases, with 13 bases between. This CDR3 comprises 15 residues. Germline V gene data show CDR1 as SNHLY and CDR2 as FYNNEI. The CDR3 nucleotides are TGTGCCAGCAGGGAAATCGTTTCTAGCACAGATACGCAGTATTTT. This sequence encodes CASREIVSSTDTQYF.

The rearrangement uses TRBV4-2 and TRBJ1-4; 8 positions agree with TRBD1. The CDR3 totals 16 residues. Germline lookup yields CDR1 LGHNA and CDR2 YNFKEQ. With 4 bases clipped from V and 4 bases from J, the junction kept 8 bases outside the gene matches. CDR3: CASSRNRGQVNEKLFF. CDR3 DNA sequence: TGTGCCAGCAGCCGCAACCGGGGACAGGTTAATGAAAAACTGTTTTTT.

The rearrangement joins TRBV19 to TRBJ2-7; D might be TRBD2 (6 bases). Germline V gene lookup returns CDR1 LNHDA and CDR2 SQIVND (reference sequence). CDR3 length equals 14 residues. Trimming took 6 bases from V and 5 from J, leaving 17 bases between them. CDR3 sequence reads: CASRGLNIGDEQYF. The DNA of the CDR3 is TGTGCCAGTAGGGGACTGAATATAGGAGACGAGCAGTACTTC.

This clone was counted once. This chain connects TRBV7-5 to TRBJ2-3; the D call TRBD2 from the table was never checked on the DNA. TRBV7-5 counts as a pseudogene. The CDR3 loop spans 18 amino acids. Written as DNA, the CDR3 is TGTGTCAGAAGCAGAACCGGGACTAGCGGGCCAAGCACAGATACGCAGTATTTT. Its translation is CVRSRTGTSGPSTDTQYF.

The chain uses TRBV7-6 and TRBJ2-7; 10 positions agree with TRBD1. The CDR3 runs 15 residues. Germline trimming cut 5 bases from V and 7 bases from J; bases unmatched to any gene: 11. The germline CDR1 and CDR2 sequences are SGHVS and FNYEAQ. CDR3 in DNA: TGTGCCAGCAGCCCCTTCCGGGACAGGGGTGGGGAGCAGTACTTC. Amino acid sequence: CASSPFRDRGGEQYF. Using reference TRBV7-6 and TRBJ2-7 for the parts outside the CDR3, the full variable domain is GAGVSQSPRYKVTKRGQDVALRCDPISGHVSLYWYRQALGQGPEFLTYFNYEAQQDKSGLPNDRFSAERPEGSISTLTIQRTEQRDSAMYRCASSPFRDRGGEQYFGPGTRLTVT.

This clone was observed a few times. The genes are TRBV6-5 and TRBJ1-1, with 9 nucleotides matching TRBD1. CDR3 length: 15 residues. Germline V lookup: CDR1 MNHEY, CDR2 SVGAGI. V gave up 6 bases and J gave up 0 bases; unmatched junction bases: 5. The CDR3 loop reads CASRADRGMNTEAFF. DNA of the CDR3: TGTGCCAGCAGGGCGGACAGGGGTATGAACACTGAAGCTTTCTTT.

The chain uses TRBV28 and TRBJ2-1; a possible D gene is TRBD1 (5 bases). This CDR3 has 12 residues. Between the trimmed V and J ends, which lost 7 bases and 8 bases, there was a span of 12 bases. The germline gives CDR1 MDHEN, CDR2 SYDVKM. This CDR3 is CASKKDSDEQFF. The CDR3 nucleotides read TGTGCCAGCAAAAAAGACAGCGATGAGCAGTTCTTC.

The chain employs TRBV9 and TRBJ2-7, with 7 bases that match TRBD1. This CDR3 region has 13 residues. The V gene end was trimmed by 0 bases and the J gene end by 9 bases; junction bases not matched to a gene: 6. The V gene's germline CDR1 is SGDLS and CDR2 YYNGEE. In nucleotides, the CDR3 is TGTGCCAGCAGCGTAGGTGACAGGGACGCGCAGTACTTC. Its protein is CASSVGDRDAQYF. The variable domain in full, completed from reference TRBV9 and TRBJ2-7, reads DSGVTQTPKHLITATGQRVTLRCSPRSGDLSVYWYQQSLDQGLQFLIQYYNGEERAKGNILERFSAQQFPDLHSELNLSSLELGDSALYFCASSVGDRDAQYFGPGTRLTVT.

The rearrangement joins TRBV5-8 to TRBJ1-5; D is unclear. The CDR3 has 12 amino acids. Trimming left V 0 bases short and J 9 bases short, with 7 bases between. Germline assignment: CDR1 SGHTS and CDR2 YDEGEE. CDR3 in DNA: TGTGCCAGCAGCTTGGCCGGTGGGCCCCAGCATTTT. This codes for CASSLAGGPQHF.

In its sample, this clone was seen once. The chain recombines TRBV10-1 with TRBJ2-7, with D perhaps matching TRBD2 (5 bases). CDR3 length: 13 amino acids. Trimming took 8 bases from V and 3 from J, leaving 14 bases between them. Germline CDR1 and CDR2: WNHNN and SYGVQD (reference sequence). CDR3 residues: CASSSGGGYEQYF. The CDR3, as DNA: TGCGCCAGCTCCTCGGGCGGAGGCTACGAGCAGTACTTC.

This clone was seen just once. The chain links TRBV5-6 to TRBJ1-2; 7 nucleotides line up with TRBD1. Germline assignment: CDR1 SGHDT and CDR2 YYEEEE. V trimming: 5 bases; J trimming: 4 bases; junction bases outside the gene matches: 11. The CDR3 is 15 residues long. The CDR3 reads CASSPGGVLPYGYTF. In nucleotides, the CDR3 is TGTGCCAGCAGTCCAGGGGGAGTATTACCCTATGGCTACACCTTC.

CDR3 in amino acids: CASSVGQGNYEQYF. The DNA for the CDR3 is TGTGCCAGCAGCGTTGGACAGGGAAACTACGAGCAGTACTTC. V gene TRBV9 combines with J gene TRBJ2-7; 8 nucleotides agree with TRBD1. The germline V gene encodes CDR1 SGDLS and CDR2 YYNGEE. V was clipped by 2 bases and J by 3 bases; unmatched bases: 4. CDR3 size: 14 residues.

This chain uses TRBV6-5 with TRBJ1-2; no reliable D call. CDR3 length: 11 residues. The germline V gene encodes CDR1 MNHEY and CDR2 SVGAGI. Trimming stripped 9 bases from V and 8 bases from J, with 13 bases between. The CDR3 here is CASRRLLGYTF. The CDR3 region has the DNA TGTGCCAGTCGGAGGCTCCTAGGCTACACCTTC.

This rearrangement joins TRBV27 to TRBJ2-7, with 7 bases lining up with TRBD1. Germline lookup yields CDR1 MNHEY and CDR2 SMNVEV (reference sequence). The CDR3 is 13 residues long. With 6 bases clipped from V and 4 bases from J, the junction kept 6 bases outside the gene matches. CDR3 in amino acids: CASSKGQRYEQYF. The CDR3 DNA is TGTGCCAGCAGCAAGGGACAGAGGTACGAGCAGTACTTC.

The chain employs TRBV24-1 and TRBJ2-1, with 7 bases lining up with TRBD1. Trimming took 5 bases from V and 6 from J; bases not matched to a gene: 9. Germline CDR1 and CDR2: KGHDR and SFDVKD. This CDR3 is 15 amino acids long. CDR3 coding DNA: TGTGCCACCAGTGCCTGGACAGGCCAGGGCAATGAGCAGTTCTTC. It yields the protein CATSAWTGQGNEQFF.

This chain links TRBV5-1 with TRBJ2-5; 9 nucleotides agree with TRBD1. CDR1 is SGHRS, CDR2 YFSETQ, per germline. With 7 bases clipped from V and 4 bases from J, the junction kept 11 bases outside the gene matches. There are 15 residues in the CDR3. The CDR3 is CASGRAQGAGETQYF. The CDR3 nucleotides are TGCGCCAGCGGACGCGCACAGGGGGCAGGAGAGACCCAGTACTTC.

This chain joins TRBV13 and TRBJ1-2; D might be TRBD1 (6 bases). CDR3 length equals 14 residues. Germline V gene lookup returns CDR1 PRHDT and CDR2 FYEKMQ (reference sequence). Trimming cost V 5 bases and J 7 bases, with 17 bases left between them. Here the CDR3 reads CASSESDRSGGYTF. As DNA, the CDR3 is TGTGCCAGCAGCGAGTCGGACAGAAGTGGTGGCTACACCTTC.

The chain has TRBV19 and TRBJ1-1, with D maybe TRBD1 (6 bases). The CDR3 sequence is 13 residues long. V lost 7 bases to trimming and J lost 5 bases, with 14 bases between them. From germline, CDR1 is LNHDA and CDR2 SQIVND (reference sequence). DNA of the CDR3: TGTGCCAGTAAGAGGGACCAGGGGACTGAAGCTTTCTTT. Its translation is CASKRDQGTEAFF. The full variable domain, in which reference TRBV19 and TRBJ1-1 provide the parts outside the CDR3, is DGGITQSPKYLFRKEGQNVTLSCEQNLNHDAMYWYRQDPGQGLRLIYYSQIVNDFQKGDIAEGYSVSREKKESFPLTVTSAQKNPTAFYLCASKRDQGTEAFFGQGTRLTVV.

This chain uses TRBV3-1 (or the pseudogene TRBV3-2) with TRBJ1-2; 10 nucleotides line up with TRBD1. The CDR3 has 17 residues. The germline CDR1 and CDR2 sequences are LGHDT and YNNKEL (reference sequence). J gave up 4 bases and V 0 bases, and 8 bases lay outside the gene matches. CDR3 nucleotides: TGTGCCAGCAGCCAAGATACAGGGACAGGGGTTCTCTATGGCTACACCTTC. This codes for CASSQDTGTGVLYGYTF.

This chain connects TRBV7-2 to TRBJ2-3; 7 nucleotides align to TRBD2. The CDR3 has 13 residues. The V and J ends lost 2 bases and 7 bases, in that order; junction bases with no gene match: 3. Looked up from germline, CDR1 is SGHTA and CDR2 is FQGNSA. DNA of the CDR3: TGTGCCAGCAGCTTACCGGGGGGAAATACGCAGTATTTT. It yields the protein CASSLPGGNTQYF.

The J gene is TRBJ1-2, the V gene TRBV2; TRBD1 matches 7 bases. The CDR3 extends over 15 amino acids. The germline gives CDR1 SNHLY, CDR2 FYNNEI. V was clipped by 6 bases and J by 7 bases; unmatched bases: 14. In DNA, the CDR3 is TGTGCCAGCAGCGTAAGGACAGGAACCGGCGGTGGCTACACCTTC. It encodes CASSVRTGTGGGYTF.